This T cell receptor (beta chain) was captured by sequencing in a study of blood T cells in healthy people across ages. Findings and limits, study-wide: It was not possible, with unsorted PBMCs, to conclusively compare naive and antigen-experienced cells.

The second PCR ran about 6 to 11 cycles with a sample-barcoded 5' primer and J-beta primers. Each CDR3 protein gets one entry after TCRdb re-called the 5' RACE reads with MiXCR. Of about 900,000 distinct CDR3 sequences in the sample, around 68% were seen once. Per the germline V gene, CDR1 is LGHNA and CDR2 is YSLEER. CDR3 size: 14 residues. Trimming took 3 bases from V and 4 from J, leaving 10 bases between them. On this clonotype: Its antigen is undetermined.

The specimen sequenced was blood. The receptor comes from a man between 25 and 39 years old in good health. This chain uses TRBV4-3 with TRBJ1-3, with D maybe TRBD1 (5 bases). CDR3 in amino acids: CASSQQGSGNTIYF. CDR3 DNA sequence: TGCGCCAGCAGCCAGCAGGGATCCGGAAACACCATATATTTT.